These T cell receptor beta chains were read from a single sample in a study of T-cell reconstitution after alpha-beta-depleted transplantation in children. TCRdb called the PCR reads again in MiXCR, with one record for every CDR3 protein. The sample includes fewer than 1 million distinct CDR3 sequences, approximately 15% of them seen just once. The source was PBMCs, mostly from graft donor cells, collected 360 days after TCRalphabeta/CD19-depleted stem cell transplant. The receptors shown here come from a male patient younger than 18 who had a stem cell transplant for acute lymphoblastic leukemia, so the T cells may come from the graft donor. The CDR3 runs from the conserved cysteine through the conserved F or W. D genes are given only for firm matches. Not every row has a clone size; where given, it reads once, few, many or a size class.

CDR3 DNA | CDR3 protein | clone size | V gene | D gene | J gene
TGTGCCAGCAGTCCCCTAGGGCGGTACAATGAGCAGTTCTTC | CASSPLGRYNEQFF | many | TRBV12-3/TRBV12-4 | NA | TRBJ2-1
TGTGCCAGCAGTTTACTCTCACTAGGAGCCTCTCCAGATTACAATGAGCAGTTCTTC | CASSLLSLGASPDYNEQFF | few | TRBV27 | NA | TRBJ2-1
TGCAGCGTTGAATCCGGGACGCCATACGAGCAGTACTTC | CSVESGTPYEQYF | few | TRBV29-1 | NA | TRBJ2-7
TGCAGTGCTAGAGCTAGTTTCCGGGACACGAATGTACATGAGCAGTTCTTC | CSARASFRDTNVHEQFF | NA | TRBV20-1 | NA | TRBJ2-1
TGCAGCGTTGAATGGGACAGGGGGCGCTTGGAGACCCAGTACTTC | CSVEWDRGRLETQYF | NA | TRBV29-1 | TRBD1 | TRBJ2-5
TGTGCCAGCGGGAGTGGCCCCTACGAGCAGTACTTC | CASGSGPYEQYF | few | TRBV7-6 | NA | TRBJ2-7
TGTGCCAGCAGCTCCAGACCCGGGAGGGCCGCCACCGGGGAGCTGTTTTTT | CASSSRPGRAATGELFF | NA | TRBV7-2 | TRBD2 | TRBJ2-2
TGTGCTAGTGCCCCAGGGCATGAGCAGTTCTTC | CASAPGHEQFF | few | TRBV12-5 | NA | TRBJ2-1
TGTGCCAGCAGCGTAGAGGCGCCACTACTATACAATGAGCAGTTCTTC | CASSVEAPLLYNEQFF | many | TRBV9 | NA | TRBJ2-1
TGTGCCAGCAGCTTAGCTGCGGGAGGGCCCCACGAGCAGTACTTC | CASSLAAGGPHEQYF | few | TRBV7-6 | TRBD2 | TRBJ2-7
TGTGCCAGCTCACCCACGAAATATCCGAAGCAGTACTTC | CASSPTKYPKQYF | NA | TRBV18 | NA | TRBJ2-7
TGTGCCAGCAGCGGCAAGGTGTCGGGAGTTCCCAATCAGCCCCAGCATTTT | CASSGKVSGVPNQPQHF | few | TRBV5-5 | NA | TRBJ1-5
TGTGCCAGCAGTAACAGGGGGTTAGGGACCCAGTACTTC | CASSNRGLGTQYF | few | TRBV12-3/TRBV12-4 | TRBD1 | TRBJ2-5
TGTGCCATCAGTGAGTTAGCGGGAGAGGATACGCAGTATTTT | CAISELAGEDTQYF | NA | TRBV10-3 | TRBD2 | TRBJ2-3
TGTGCCAGCAGCTTCATCGGTGATGAGCAGTTCTTC | CASSFIGDEQFF | few | TRBV7-9 | NA | TRBJ2-1
TGTGCCAGCAGCGTAGGGGTTAGCGGGAGTTCCGCAGATACGCAGTATTTT | CASSVGVSGSSADTQYF | few | TRBV9 | TRBD2 | TRBJ2-3
TGTGCCAGCAGCTCCCCGGGACACTACTATGGCTACACCTTC | CASSSPGHYYGYTF | NA | TRBV7-4 | NA | TRBJ1-2
TGTGCCAGCAGCTTCGGGACTAGCGGGAGTCCCTACAATGAGCAGTTCTTC | CASSFGTSGSPYNEQFF | NA | TRBV7-6 | TRBD2 | TRBJ2-1
TGTGCCAGCAGCTTAGAAGTTAGCGGGAGGCCCACAGATACGCAGTATTTT | CASSLEVSGRPTDTQYF | NA | TRBV11-2 | TRBD2 | TRBJ2-3
TGTGCCAGCAGCTTGGTAGGGATTTCCTACGAGCAGTACTTC | CASSLVGISYEQYF | few | TRBV5-5 | NA | TRBJ2-7
TGTGCCTGGAGTGTACAAGGCGGCCCTGAAGCTTTCTTT | CAWSVQGGPEAFF | NA | TRBV30 | NA | TRBJ1-1
TGCAGTGCTAAGCAGGGTTTCGACACTGAAGCTTTCTTT | CSAKQGFDTEAFF | NA | TRBV20-1 | NA | TRBJ1-1
TGTGCCAGCAGCACAAGGGACAGCTACAATGAGCAGTTCTTC | CASSTRDSYNEQFF | NA | TRBV7-6 | TRBD1 | TRBJ2-1
TGTGCCATCAGGATGACAGGGAACAATGAGCAGTTCTTC | CAIRMTGNNEQFF | few | TRBV10-3 | TRBD1 | TRBJ2-1
TGTGCCAGCAGTGTAGGTAGGGGTTCTGAAGCTTTCTTT | CASSVGRGSEAFF | NA | TRBV6-4 | NA | TRBJ1-1
TGTGCCAGCAGCTTCCCAGGACTAGCGGGAGCCCAAGAGACCCAGTACTTC | CASSFPGLAGAQETQYF | few | TRBV7-8 | TRBD2 | TRBJ2-5
TGTACCTGCTGCCACCCTTGGGGTAGCGGGAGTGGGACCGGGGAGCTGTTTTTT | CTCCHPWGSGSGTGELFF | NA | TRBV3-1 | TRBD2 | TRBJ2-2
TGCAGTGCTAGACGTGGACAGGGGGCTAGGGGTGGGACTGAAGCTTTCTTT | CSARRGQGARGGTEAFF | few | TRBV20-1 | TRBD1 | TRBJ1-1
TGTGCCAGCAGCGCATGGTACGGGAGGGGGATAGAGAGAGCTTTCTTT | CASSAWYGRGIERAFF | few | TRBV12-3/TRBV12-4 | NA | TRBJ1-1
TGCAGTAAAGTCGGGTGGAATGAGCAGTTCTTC | CSKVGWNEQFF | NA | TRBV20-1 | NA | TRBJ2-1
TGTGCCAGCAGCGTAGTCGTCGGGCAGACCCAGTACTTC | CASSVVVGQTQYF | NA | TRBV9 | NA | TRBJ2-5
TGCAGTGCTAGTCGTCCCTACAGGGAGGCCCCGTACTTC | CSASRPYREAPYF | NA | TRBV20-1 | NA | TRBJ2-4
TGCACCAGCAGCCAGACTAGCGGGAGGTCCCAGAGCTCCTACGAGCAGTACTTC | CTSSQTSGRSQSSYEQYF | NA | TRBV1 | NA | TRBJ2-7
TGCGCCAGCAGTTGGGGCACCACAGACTCCTACGAGCAGTACTTC | CASSWGTTDSYEQYF | many | TRBV5-1 | NA | TRBJ2-7
TGTGCCAGCAGCGTAGGCCGGGGCACGCTGTTTTTT | CASSVGRGTLFF | few | TRBV9 | NA | TRBJ2-2
TGTGCCAGCTCACCCAGTGTCGGGCCAAATTCACCCCTCCACTTT | CASSPSVGPNSPLHF | NA | TRBV18 | NA | TRBJ1-6
TGTGCCACCAGTGATTGGGAGGGCGGGAGCGATGAGCAGTTCTTC | CATSDWEGGSDEQFF | few | TRBV24-1 | TRBD2 | TRBJ2-1
TGTGCCAGCAGCCAAGATCCCATGACAGTTGGGGTCCAAGAGACCCAGTACTTC | CASSQDPMTVGVQETQYF | few | TRBV4-2 | NA | TRBJ2-5
TGTGCCAGCTTTATCCGACCGGGAGCTCCCTACGAGCAGTACTTC | CASFIRPGAPYEQYF | few | TRBV27 | NA | TRBJ2-7
TGCGCCAGCAGCCAATTACAGGGGAGCAATCAGCCCCAGCATTTT | CASSQLQGSNQPQHF | few | TRBV4-1 | TRBD1 | TRBJ1-5
TGCGCCAGCAGCTTGGGAGGTCCTGCAGATACGCAGTATTTT | CASSLGGPADTQYF | many | TRBV5-1 | NA | TRBJ2-3
TGCGCCACCAGGGGACTAGGCAAGGTTGAGCAGTTCTTC | CATRGLGKVEQFF | NA | TRBV4-1 | TRBD2 | TRBJ2-1
TGCAGTGCTGACCGCGGGCCGTCCTACGAGCGGTACTTC | CSADRGPSYERYF | NA | TRBV20-1 | NA | TRBJ2-7
TGTGCCAGCAGCCCAGGGACAGGGCCTAACTATGGCTACACCTTC | CASSPGTGPNYGYTF | NA | TRBV7-9 | TRBD1 | TRBJ1-2
TGCGCCAGCAGCTTAAATTTCCGGGACAGGGACGGCCAAGAGACCCAGTACTTC | CASSLNFRDRDGQETQYF | few | TRBV5-1 | TRBD1 | TRBJ2-5
TGTGCCATCCAGAGACTAGCGGGAGTCGAGCAGTACTTC | CAIQRLAGVEQYF | few | TRBV10-3 | TRBD2 | TRBJ2-7
TGTGCCAGCAGCCAAGATTCGATGGCAGTCCTTGGAGATACGCAGTATTTT | CASSQDSMAVLGDTQYF | few | TRBV14 | NA | TRBJ2-3
TGTGCCAGCAGCTCAGCGGTCTTGCATTGGCTAGCGGGACCCTCCTACGAGCAGTACTTC | CASSSAVLHWLAGPSYEQYF | few | TRBV7-1 | TRBD2 | TRBJ2-7
TGTGCCAGTGTTCCGGGTGGCGGGGAGCTGTTTTTT | CASVPGGGELFF | few | TRBV5-5 | NA | TRBJ2-2
TGTGCCAGCACCATATCCGGGACAGTGAACACTGAAGCTTTCTTT | CASTISGTVNTEAFF | few | TRBV11-2 | TRBD1 | TRBJ1-1
TGTGCCAGCAGTTTGTGGCAGGGAATGAACGAGCAGTACTTC | CASSLWQGMNEQYF | few | TRBV27 | NA | TRBJ2-7